These T cell receptor beta chains were read from a single sample in a study of blood T cell repertoires in COVID-19. Clones were read by immunoSEQ multiplex PCR, and TCRdb kept only the in-frame ones, dropping some. Of some 45,000 clones listed, approximately 80% are singletons. Sequenced: peripheral blood. These receptors originate from an older woman with acute or convalescent COVID-19. Both conserved end residues are part of each CDR3. Fields, in order: D gene, J gene, V gene, CDR3 protein. The D gene is left open where the match is weak.

>TRBD1|TRBJ2-3|TRBV5-1
CASSLQGTGTDTQYF
>-|TRBJ1-2|TRBV2
CASSRTAYGYTF
>TRBD1|TRBJ1-6|TRBV19
CASSIYPGQGISPLHF
>-|TRBJ1-2|TRBV27
CASSLVGAGGYTF
>-|TRBJ1-1|TRBV4-3
CASSQSGAGNTEAFF
>TRBD2|TRBJ2-5|TRBV6-5
CATRGEGETQYF
>-|TRBJ2-2|TRBV5-1
CASSWKLELDANTGELFF
>TRBD2|TRBJ2-5|TRBV9
CASKRVAGGQVQETQYF
>TRBD1|TRBJ2-2|TRBV2
CASSTGDGNTGELFF
>TRBD1|TRBJ1-3|TRBV4-1
CASSQGRQGLVGNTIYF
>-|TRBJ2-3|TRBV2
CASSAQGSREETQYF
>-|TRBJ2-6|TRBV25-1
CASSPTGSGANVLTF
>TRBD2|TRBJ2-7|TRBV4-2
CASSQLRSSGGYEQYF
>-|TRBJ1-2|TRBV6-5
CASHGGGYGYTF